These 6 T cell receptor beta chains were sequenced from one sample in a study of CD8+ T cells in alopecia areata. Indicated treatment: oral pan-JAK inhibitor, 5-10 mg twice daily. Extracted RNA was reverse transcribed into cDNA, the sequencing template. The data were produced by immunoSEQ multiplex PCR, yet TCRdb's version contains in-frame clones alone and is incomplete. This sample carries some 150,000 clones, 65% to 90% of them seen once, and the ten largest clones take 25%. This specimen was CD8+ T cells sorted from blood, taken at week 4, from a patient treated with tofacitinib. All receptors derive from a human donor with alopecia areata.

V and J are TRBV7-9 and TRBJ1-4, with 9 bases identical to TRBD1. The CDR3 runs 17 residues. Unmatched junction bases numbered 5, after V lost 0 bases and J lost 3 bases. CDR1 SEHNR and CDR2 FQNEAQ come from the germline V gene (reference sequence). Written as DNA, the CDR3 is TGTGCCAGCAGCTTAGCGGACAGGGGCCAGGCTAATGAAAAACTGTTTTTT. It is translated as CASSLADRGQANEKLFF. Full variable domain (outside the CDR3, taken from reference TRBV7-9 and TRBJ1-4): DTGVSQNPRHKITKRGQNVTFRCDPISEHNRLYWYRQTLGQGPEFLTYFQNEAQLEKSRLLSDRFSAERPKGSFSTLEIQRTEQGDSAMYLCASSLADRGQANEKLFFGSGTQLSVL.

The sample holds one count of this clone. The chain carries TRBV18 and TRBJ2-3, with D hard to call. The CDR3 is 14 residues long. Trimming took 0 bases from V and 0 from J, leaving 4 bases between them. CDR1 is KGHSH and CDR2 is LQKENI in the germline V gene. The CDR3 region is CASSPPISTDTQYF. CDR3 nucleotide sequence: TGTGCCAGCTCACCACCGATAAGCACAGATACGCAGTATTTT.

V gene TRBV27 combines with J gene TRBJ2-7; TRBD1 matches 10 bases. The CDR3 runs to 15 residues. Per the germline V gene, CDR1 is MNHEY and CDR2 is SMNVEV (reference sequence). Trimming cost V 5 bases and J 3 bases; bases outside gene matches: 7. The CDR3 DNA is TGTGCCAGCAGTCAGACAGGGGGCGGTATCTACGAGCAGTACTTC. It specifies CASSQTGGGIYEQYF.

The J gene is TRBJ2-2, the V gene TRBV4-1, with 8 nucleotides matching TRBD2. The length of the CDR3 is 16 residues. The germline CDR1 and CDR2 sequences are MGHRA and YSYEKL. The J segment lost 4 bases and the V segment lost 2 bases, leaving 6 bases of the junction unmatched. Here the CDR3 reads CASSQQAGEITGELFF. CDR3 nucleotide sequence: TGCGCCAGCAGCCAACAAGCGGGGGAGATCACCGGGGAGCTGTTTTTT.

This clone is a singleton in its sample. This chain uses TRBV15 with TRBJ2-3, with a possible D match to TRBD2 (5 bases). CDR3 length: 16 residues. The V gene lost 4 bases and the J gene lost 1 base, with 15 bases spanning the gap. Germline V lookup: CDR1 LNHNV, CDR2 YYDKDF (reference sequence). CDR3 coding DNA: TGTGCCACCAGCACCTTCGGGCGGGCAGGCACAGATACGCAGTATTTT. Its translation is CATSTFGRAGTDTQYF.

J is TRBJ2-5 and V is TRBV2; 9 positions match TRBD2. This CDR3 comprises 15 residues. CDR1 SNHLY and CDR2 FYNNEI come from the germline V gene. Unmatched junction bases numbered 11, after V lost 7 bases and J lost 5 bases. DNA of the CDR3: TGTGCCAGCACTAGGACTAGCGCCTATCAGGAGACCCAGTACTTC. This encodes CASTRTSAYQETQYF.